The 7 T cell receptor beta chains reported below all come from one sample, sequenced in a study of metastatic and nonmetastatic thyroid tumors. Patients underwent thyroid surgery, and none had received any treatment before it. TCRdb redid the clone calls on the PCR reads using MiXCR. Here the sample spans 20,000 to 30,000 clones, approximately 20% being singletons. Sequenced sample: blood. The receptor source for this set is a male donor with papillary thyroid cancer or a benign thyroid nodule (not recorded which). Some clones in this sample may be carry-over from other donors' samples.

This clone was seen at least ten times. This may be a read error: a much more frequent sequence differs by one nucleotide. The chain combines TRBV7-9 with TRBJ2-2; D might be TRBD2 (6 bases). Germline lookup yields CDR1 SEHNR and CDR2 FQNEAQ (reference sequence). The CDR3 has 13 amino acids. As DNA, the CDR3 is TGTGCAAACGGGAACGGGAGCACCGGGGAGCTGTTTTTT. Translated: CANGNGSTGELFF.

This clone was picked up many times. The chain joins TRBV7-2 to TRBJ2-3; TRBD2 matches at 9 bases. This CDR3 comprises 17 residues. CDR1 is SGHTA, CDR2 FQGNSA, per germline. The J segment lost 3 bases and the V segment lost 4 bases, leaving 11 bases of the junction unmatched. The CDR3 region is CASSSGRGREGTDTQYF. For the CDR3, the DNA is TGTGCCAGCAGCTCGGGGAGAGGGCGGGAGGGTACAGATACGCAGTATTTT.

This clone has ten or more counts. The chain couples TRBV3-1 to TRBJ1-1; 7 bases align to TRBD1. Germline values: CDR1 LGHDT, CDR2 YNNKEL (reference sequence). V lost 4 bases and J lost 1; bases outside the gene matches: 9. The CDR3 sequence is 16 residues long. In nucleotides, the CDR3 is TGTGCCAGCAGCCCGTACAGGGGCGAGGGGAACACTGAAGCTTTCTTT. Translating it yields CASSPYRGEGNTEAFF.

This clone was detected many times. The chain employs TRBV28 and TRBJ2-5; 7 bases map to TRBD1. Germline V lookup: CDR1 MDHEN, CDR2 SYDVKM. CDR3 length: 16 residues. V was clipped by 2 bases and J by 2 bases; unmatched bases: 8. CDR3 DNA: TGTGCCAGCAGTTTAACAGGGACAGTTTTTCAAGAGACCCAGTACTTC. Amino acid sequence: CASSLTGTVFQETQYF.

This clone showed up many times. This chain's CDR3 is CASRGVTYEQYF. The DNA for the CDR3 is TGCGCCAGCAGAGGGGTTACCTACGAGCAGTACTTC. V usage is TRBV10-2 and J usage is TRBJ2-7; possible D gene TRBD1, 5 bases. Trimming pared 6 bases from V and 2 bases from J, leaving 8 bases between. The CDR3 extends over 12 amino acids. Germline V gives CDR1 WSHSY, CDR2 SAAADI.

This clone was observed at least ten times. J is TRBJ2-5 and V is TRBV2, with TRBD2 matching 10 bases. The junction had 2 bases not matched to a gene; V was cut back by 4 bases and J by 3 bases. The CDR3 has 14 amino acids. In germline, CDR1 is SNHLY, CDR2 FYNNEI. DNA for the CDR3: TGTGCCAGCAGTGGCCTAGCGGGAGAAGAGACCCAGTACTTC. This gives the protein CASSGLAGEETQYF.

V usage is TRBV29-1 and J usage is TRBJ2-2; D ambiguous. Germline V gene data show CDR1 as SQVTM and CDR2 as ANQGSEA. V was pared by 2 bases and J by 9 bases, with 16 bases between. The CDR3 is made up of 14 amino acids. For the CDR3, the DNA is TGCAGCGTTGAAAGGGCAGCTGACCTCCGGGAGCTGTTTTTT. This gives the protein CSVERAADLRELFF.